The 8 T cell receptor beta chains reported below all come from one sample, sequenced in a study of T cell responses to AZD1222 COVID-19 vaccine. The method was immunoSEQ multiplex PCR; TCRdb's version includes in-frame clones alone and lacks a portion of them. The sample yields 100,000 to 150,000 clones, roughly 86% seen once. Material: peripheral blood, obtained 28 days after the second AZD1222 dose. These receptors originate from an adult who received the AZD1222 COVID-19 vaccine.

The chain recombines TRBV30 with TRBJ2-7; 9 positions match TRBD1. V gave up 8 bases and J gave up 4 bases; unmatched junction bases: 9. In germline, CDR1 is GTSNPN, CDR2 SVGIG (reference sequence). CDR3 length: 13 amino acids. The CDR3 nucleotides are TGTGCCAGTAAACAGGGGGCAGGTTACGAGCAGTACTTC. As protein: CASKQGAGYEQYF.

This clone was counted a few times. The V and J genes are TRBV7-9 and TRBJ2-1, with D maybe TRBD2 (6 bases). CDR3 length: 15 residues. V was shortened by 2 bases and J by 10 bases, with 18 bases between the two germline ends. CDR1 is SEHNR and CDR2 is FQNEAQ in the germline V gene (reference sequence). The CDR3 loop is CASSLLPEGGSEQFF. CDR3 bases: TGTGCCAGCAGCTTATTGCCCGAGGGAGGATCCGAGCAGTTCTTC.

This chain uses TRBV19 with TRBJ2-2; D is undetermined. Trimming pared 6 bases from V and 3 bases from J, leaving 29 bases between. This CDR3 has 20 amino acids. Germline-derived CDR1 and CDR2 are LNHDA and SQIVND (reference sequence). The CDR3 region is CASSPRVSEPAQIYTGELFF. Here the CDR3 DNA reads TGTGCCAGTAGCCCCCGTGTTTCTGAGCCTGCGCAAATCTACACCGGGGAGCTGTTTTTT.

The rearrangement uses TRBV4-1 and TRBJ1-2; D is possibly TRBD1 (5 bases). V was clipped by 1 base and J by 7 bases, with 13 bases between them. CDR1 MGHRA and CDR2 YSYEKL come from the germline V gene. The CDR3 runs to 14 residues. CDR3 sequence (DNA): TGCGCCAGCAGCCAAGCGTGGGGGTCGGCTGGCTACACCTTC. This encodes CASSQAWGSAGYTF.

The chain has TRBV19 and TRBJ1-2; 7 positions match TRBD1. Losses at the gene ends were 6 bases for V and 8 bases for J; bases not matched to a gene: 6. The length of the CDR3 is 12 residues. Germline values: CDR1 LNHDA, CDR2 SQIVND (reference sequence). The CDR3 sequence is CASSDRDGGYTF. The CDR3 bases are TGTGCCAGTAGCGACAGGGACGGGGGCTACACCTTC.

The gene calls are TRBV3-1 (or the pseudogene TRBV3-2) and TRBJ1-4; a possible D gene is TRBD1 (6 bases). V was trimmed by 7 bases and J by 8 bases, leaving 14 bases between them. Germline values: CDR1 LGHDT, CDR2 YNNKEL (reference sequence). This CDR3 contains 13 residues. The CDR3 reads CASTRLRGEKLFF. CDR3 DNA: TGTGCCAGCACCCGACTAAGGGGGGAAAAACTGTTTTTT.

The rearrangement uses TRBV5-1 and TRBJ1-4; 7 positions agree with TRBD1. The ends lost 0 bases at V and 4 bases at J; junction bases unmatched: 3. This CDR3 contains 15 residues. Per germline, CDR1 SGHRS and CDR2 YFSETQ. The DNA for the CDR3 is TGCGCCAGCAGCTTGGGGGGACAGCATAATGAAAAACTGTTTTTT. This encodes CASSLGGQHNEKLFF.

CDR3 nucleotides: TGCGCCAGCAGCTTGGTGGGACAGCGGAACACTGAAGCTTTCTTT. Translation: CASSLVGQRNTEAFF. This rearrangement joins TRBV5-1 to TRBJ1-1; the match to TRBD1 covers 7 bases. Germline V CDR1 and CDR2: SGHRS, YFSETQ. The CDR3 loop spans 15 amino acids. The V and J ends lost 0 bases and 1 base, in that order; junction bases with no gene match: 3. The full variable domain, in which reference TRBV5-1 and TRBJ1-1 provide the parts outside the CDR3, is KAGVTQTPRYLIKTRGQQVTLSCSPISGHRSVSWYQQTPGQGLQFLFEYFSETQRNKGNFPGRFSGRQFSNSRSEMNVSTLELGDSALYLCASSLVGQRNTEAFFGQGTRLTVV.